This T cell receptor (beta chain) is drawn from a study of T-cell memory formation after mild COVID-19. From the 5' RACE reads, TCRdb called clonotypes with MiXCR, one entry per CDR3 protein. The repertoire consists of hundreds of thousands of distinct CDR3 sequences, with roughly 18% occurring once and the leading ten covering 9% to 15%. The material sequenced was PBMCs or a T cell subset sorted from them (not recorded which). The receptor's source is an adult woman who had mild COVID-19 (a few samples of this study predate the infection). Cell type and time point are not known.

The CDR3 DNA sequence: TGTGCCAGCAGCCCACAGGGTAGGTTCTACGAGCAGTACTTC. It specifies CASSPQGRFYEQYF. The chain employs TRBV9 and TRBJ2-7; maybe TRBD1 (6 bases). CDR1 is SGDLS and CDR2 is YYNGEE in the germline V gene. The germline V and J ends were trimmed by 4 bases and 3 bases, with 14 bases remaining between them. The CDR3 runs 14 residues.